These T cell receptor beta chains were read from a single sample in a study of T cells after posttransplantation cyclophosphamide. TCRdb keeps only in-frame clones here, not all; method: immunoSEQ multiplex PCR. In the table there are 25,000 or so clones, about 84% of which are singletons. The sequenced sample consisted of PBMCs. These TCRs come from a woman between 55 and 75 years old with a blood cancer, CMV-positive, and with a related stem cell donor. The CDR3 runs from the conserved cysteine through the conserved F or W. The D gene is left open where the match is weak. A clone size is listed for some rows: how often the clone was seen (once, few, many), or a class if it is expanded.

DNA	CDR3	size	V	length	J	D
TGTGCCAGCAGCTCTAGCGGGAGCCCCTACAATGAGCAGTTCTTC	CASSSSGSPYNEQFF	-	TRBV7-9	15	TRBJ2-1	TRBD2
TGTGCCAGTAGTATAGAGAGTGGGCCTACCTCCTACGAGCAGTACTTC	CASSIESGPTSYEQYF	once	TRBV19	16	TRBJ2-7	-
TGTGCCAGCAGCCCCTACCTTTCCTACGAGCAGTACTTC	CASSPYLSYEQYF	-	TRBV14	13	TRBJ2-7	-
TGTGCCAGCAGCTCGGACAGGCTTAACACTGAAGCTTTCTTT	CASSSDRLNTEAFF	-	TRBV11-2	14	TRBJ1-1	TRBD1
TGTGCCAGCAGCCCAGATTGGAGGGTCACTGGCTACACCTTC	CASSPDWRVTGYTF	-	TRBV7-8	14	TRBJ1-2	-
TGTGCCAGCAGCAGCAGGGACGAGCAGTACTTC	CASSSRDEQYF	-	TRBV7-8	11	TRBJ2-7	-
TGTGCCAGCAGGGGACTAGCGGGGGGGTCCGAGCAGTACTTC	CASRGLAGGSEQYF	-	TRBV2	14	TRBJ2-7	TRBD2
TGTGCCAGCAGTTACTCGCCGACTAGCAATGAGCAGTTCTTC	CASSYSPTSNEQFF	few	TRBV6-6	14	TRBJ2-1	-
TGCGCCAGCAGCTTGGGGGACAGGGGCCGTTCACCCCTCCACTTT	CASSLGDRGRSPLHF	-	TRBV5-1	15	TRBJ1-6	TRBD1
TGTGCCAGCAGATCCGGACAGGGGTCCACTGAAGCTTTCTTT	CASRSGQGSTEAFF	-	TRBV6-6	14	TRBJ1-1	TRBD1
TGTGCCAGCTCACCTTCGCAGGGCGGCTACACCTTC	CASSPSQGGYTF	-	TRBV18	12	TRBJ1-2	-
TGTGCCAGCAGTCGGAGCGGGGAACGCTACGAGCAGTACTTC	CASSRSGERYEQYF	-	TRBV7-2	14	TRBJ2-7	TRBD2
TGCGCCAGCAGGTCGGGACTAGCGGGAGGTGAGCAGTACTTC	CASRSGLAGGEQYF	-	TRBV5-1	14	TRBJ2-5	TRBD2
TGTGCCAGCAGTTACTACAGGGGGCAAACTAATGAAAAACTGTTTTTT	CASSYYRGQTNEKLFF	-	TRBV28	16	TRBJ1-4	TRBD1
TGTGCCAGCAGCCAACAGGGGAGAGGCCAGCCCCAGCATTTT	CASSQQGRGQPQHF	once	TRBV27	14	TRBJ1-5	TRBD1
TGTGCCAGTAGTACTGGGGGGACAGGGGGCACTGAAGCTTTCTTT	CASSTGGTGGTEAFF	-	TRBV19	15	TRBJ1-1	TRBD1
TGTGCCTGGAGTGTCGGCCTAGGTGAGACCCAGTACTTC	CAWSVGLGETQYF	-	TRBV30	13	TRBJ2-5	-
TGCGCCAGCAGCTTGGGGACTTACAATGAGCAGTTCTTC	CASSLGTYNEQFF	few	TRBV5-1	13	TRBJ2-1	-
TGTGCCAGCCAGACAGGGTATTCAGATACGCAGTATTTT	CASQTGYSDTQYF	-	TRBV6-1	13	TRBJ2-3	TRBD1
TGTGCCAGCAGTGACTGGGGACAGGGAATCCAGTACGAGCAGTACTTC	CASSDWGQGIQYEQYF	-	TRBV6-4	16	TRBJ2-7	TRBD1
TGTGCCAGCAGCTTATTGCTAGGCGATGAGCAGTTCTTC	CASSLLLGDEQFF	-	TRBV11-2	13	TRBJ2-1	-
TGTGCCAGCAGCTCCTCGACGGGAGGGTCACCGACCCAGTACTTC	CASSSSTGGSPTQYF	once	TRBV7-8	15	TRBJ2-5	TRBD2
TGTGCCAGCAGCTTCCCCGGGAGCCCTCCTTTTGGGACTGAAGCTTTCTTT	CASSFPGSPPFGTEAFF	-	TRBV7-9	17	TRBJ1-1	-
TGTGCCGGTCGAGGGGGGGCGAGGGAAGATACGCAGTATTTT	CAGRGGAREDTQYF	few	TRBV2	14	TRBJ2-3	-
TGTGCCAGCAGTTTACGGGACAGGGGGATCTATGGCTACACCTTC	CASSLRDRGIYGYTF	few	TRBV6-5	15	TRBJ1-2	TRBD1
TGTGCCAGCAGTTACGGCAGAAAGGAGACCCAGTACTTC	CASSYGRKETQYF	-	TRBV6-6	13	TRBJ2-5	-
TGTGCCTGGAGTGGGCTAGCGGCCGCCAAAAACATTCAGTACTTC	CAWSGLAAAKNIQYF	-	TRBV30	15	TRBJ2-4	TRBD2
TGTGCCAGCTCCGTACCCACTAAGCGGGGCAGTGAGCAGTTCTTC	CASSVPTKRGSEQFF	few	TRBV18	15	TRBJ2-1	TRBD2
TGTGCCAGCGCCCCGTGGCGACAGGTCACAGATACGCAGTATTTT	CASAPWRQVTDTQYF	-	TRBV2	15	TRBJ2-3	-
TGTGCCAGCAGTGAAGCGCCGGGGTCCTACAATGAGCAGTTCTTC	CASSEAPGSYNEQFF	-	TRBV6-1	15	TRBJ2-1	-
TGTGCCAGCAAAACCGGGACTAGGCTTAGCACAGATACGCAGTATTTT	CASKTGTRLSTDTQYF	-	TRBV28	16	TRBJ2-3	TRBD2
TGTGCCAGCAGTTTTAGCGGGAGAGGGGCCTACGAGCAGTACTTC	CASSFSGRGAYEQYF	-	TRBV7-2	15	TRBJ2-7	TRBD2
TGCAGCGTTGACAGGGCGGGGACTGAAGCTTTCTTT	CSVDRAGTEAFF	once	TRBV29-1	12	TRBJ1-1	-
TGTGCCAGCTCACCACGCGAGGGGGATGGGACTAACTATGGCTACACCTTC	CASSPREGDGTNYGYTF	-	TRBV18	17	TRBJ1-2	-
TGCGCCAGCAAAGCGGGAACGAACACCGGGGAGCTGTTTTTT	CASKAGTNTGELFF	-	TRBV10-2	14	TRBJ2-2	TRBD2
TGCGCCAGCAGGGGTCTAGCGGGAGGGACCTACGAGCAGTACTTC	CASRGLAGGTYEQYF	-	TRBV10-2	15	TRBJ2-7	TRBD2
TGTGCCAGCAGCTCCCCCTCCGGGACAGGGGGTTACGAGCAGTACTTC	CASSSPSGTGGYEQYF	-	TRBV5-6	16	TRBJ2-7	TRBD1
TGTGCCAGCAGCTTAGTAGCGGGACTCTCCTACAATGAGCAGTTCTTC	CASSLVAGLSYNEQFF	-	TRBV7-9	16	TRBJ2-1	TRBD2
TGTGCCAGCAGCTTCCCAATGCGGGAGTTGAAGGGGGATACGCAGTATTTT	CASSFPMRELKGDTQYF	-	TRBV5-6	17	TRBJ2-3	TRBD2
TGTGCCGGCAGCTTAGATTCGGGAGGCTACAATGAGCAGTTCTTC	CAGSLDSGGYNEQFF	-	TRBV7-6	15	TRBJ2-1	TRBD2
TGTGCCAGCAGCTTGGGGACTAGCGGGATGGTCTCCTACGAGCAGTACTTC	CASSLGTSGMVSYEQYF	once	TRBV7-4	17	TRBJ2-7	TRBD2
TGTGCCAGCAGCTTGGAAGGGGCTCGACACGAGCAGTACTTC	CASSLEGARHEQYF	-	TRBV5-8	14	TRBJ2-7	-
TGTGCCAGCAGACTAGAACAGGGGAGCTCCTACGAGCAGTACTTC	CASRLEQGSSYEQYF	-	TRBV6-1	15	TRBJ2-7	TRBD1
TGTGCCAGCAGCTTAAGGACTTCGGGCACCGGGGAGCTGTTTTTT	CASSLRTSGTGELFF	once	TRBV7-8	15	TRBJ2-2	-
TGTGCCAGCAGCGAAGCCCTAGGGACAGGGACTAACGAGCAGTACTTC	CASSEALGTGTNEQYF	-	TRBV6-1	16	TRBJ2-7	TRBD1
TGTGCCAGCAGTGAAGCGCGGTATCAGCCCCAGCATTTT	CASSEARYQPQHF	-	TRBV6-1	13	TRBJ1-5	-
TGTGCCAGTAAAGCGGGAGGAAGCTCCTACGAGCAGTACTTC	CASKAGGSSYEQYF	-	TRBV19	14	TRBJ2-7	TRBD2
TGTGCCAGCCGTGGACTGAGCAACACTGAAGCTTTCTTT	CASRGLSNTEAFF	few	TRBV6-5	13	TRBJ1-1	-
TGTGCCAGCAGCCCCACTAGCCCGAGGGGCAATGAGCAGTTCTTC	CASSPTSPRGNEQFF	-	TRBV5-6	15	TRBJ2-1	-
TGTGCCAGCAGTTTAAGGAGGGACAGGGGTAACACTGAAGCTTTCTTT	CASSLRRDRGNTEAFF	-	TRBV27	16	TRBJ1-1	TRBD1
TGTGCCAGTAGTATATCGGGACTAGCGGGAAGCGAGCAGTACTTC	CASSISGLAGSEQYF	few	TRBV19	15	TRBJ2-7	TRBD2
TGCGCCAGCAGCTTCGACAGCCGCTCTGGAAACACCATATATTTT	CASSFDSRSGNTIYF	once	TRBV5-1	15	TRBJ1-3	-